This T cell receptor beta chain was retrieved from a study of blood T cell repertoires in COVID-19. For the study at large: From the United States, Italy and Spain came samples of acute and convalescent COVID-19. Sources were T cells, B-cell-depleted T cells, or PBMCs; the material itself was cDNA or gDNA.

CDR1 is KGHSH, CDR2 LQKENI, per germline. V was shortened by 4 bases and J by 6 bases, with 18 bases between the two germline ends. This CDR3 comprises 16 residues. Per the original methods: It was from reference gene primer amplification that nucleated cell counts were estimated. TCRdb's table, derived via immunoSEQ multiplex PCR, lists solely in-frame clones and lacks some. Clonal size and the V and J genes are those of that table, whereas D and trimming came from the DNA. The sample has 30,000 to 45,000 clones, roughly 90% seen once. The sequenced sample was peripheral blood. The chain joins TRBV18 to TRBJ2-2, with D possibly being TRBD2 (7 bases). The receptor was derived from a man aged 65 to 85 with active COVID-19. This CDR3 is CASSLQTGGPPGELFF. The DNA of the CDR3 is TGTGCCAGCTCACTTCAGACGGGGGGCCCCCCCGGGGAGCTGTTTTTT. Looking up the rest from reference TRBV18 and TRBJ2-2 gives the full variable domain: NAGVMQNPRHLVRRRGQEARLRCSPMKGHSHVYWYRQLPEEGLKFMVYLQKENIIDESGMPKERFSAEFPKEGPSILRIQQVVRGDSAAYFCASSLQTGGPPGELFFGEGSRLTVL.